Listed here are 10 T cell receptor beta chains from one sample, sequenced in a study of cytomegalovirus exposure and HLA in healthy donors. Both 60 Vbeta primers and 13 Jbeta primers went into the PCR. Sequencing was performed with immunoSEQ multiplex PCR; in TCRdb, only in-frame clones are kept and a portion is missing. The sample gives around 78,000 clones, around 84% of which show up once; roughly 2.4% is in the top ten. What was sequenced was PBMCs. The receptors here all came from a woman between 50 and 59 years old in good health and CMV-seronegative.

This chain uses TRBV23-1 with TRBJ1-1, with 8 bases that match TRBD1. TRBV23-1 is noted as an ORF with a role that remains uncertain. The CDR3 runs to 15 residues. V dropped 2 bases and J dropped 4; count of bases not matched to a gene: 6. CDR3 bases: TGCGCCAGCAGTCAAGTACAGGGGGTTATCACTGAAGCTTTCTTT. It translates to CASSQVQGVITEAFF.

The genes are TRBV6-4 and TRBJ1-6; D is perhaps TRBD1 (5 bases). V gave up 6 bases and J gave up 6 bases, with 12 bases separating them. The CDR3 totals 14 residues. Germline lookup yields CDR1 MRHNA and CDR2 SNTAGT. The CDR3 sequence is CASRPREGNSPLHF. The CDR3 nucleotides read TGTGCCAGCAGGCCCAGGGAAGGTAATTCACCCCTCCACTTT.

The chain's CDR3 is CASSLAGELNTEAFF. The CDR3 nucleotides read TGCGCCAGCAGCTTGGCCGGGGAGTTGAACACTGAAGCTTTCTTT. The rearrangement uses TRBV5-1 and TRBJ1-1; D is uncertain. Germline values: CDR1 SGHRS, CDR2 YFSETQ. Trimming stripped 0 bases from V and 0 bases from J, with 9 bases between. The CDR3 runs 15 residues. Looking up the rest from reference TRBV5-1 and TRBJ1-1 gives the full variable domain: KAGVTQTPRYLIKTRGQQVTLSCSPISGHRSVSWYQQTPGQGLQFLFEYFSETQRNKGNFPGRFSGRQFSNSRSEMNVSTLELGDSALYLCASSLAGELNTEAFFGQGTRLTVV.

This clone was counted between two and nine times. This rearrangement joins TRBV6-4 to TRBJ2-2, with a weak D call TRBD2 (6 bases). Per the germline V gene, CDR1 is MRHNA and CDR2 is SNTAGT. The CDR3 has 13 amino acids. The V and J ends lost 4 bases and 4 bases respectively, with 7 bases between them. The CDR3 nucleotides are TGTGCCAGCAGTGTGGAGGGCACCGGGGAGCTGTTTTTT. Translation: CASSVEGTGELFF.

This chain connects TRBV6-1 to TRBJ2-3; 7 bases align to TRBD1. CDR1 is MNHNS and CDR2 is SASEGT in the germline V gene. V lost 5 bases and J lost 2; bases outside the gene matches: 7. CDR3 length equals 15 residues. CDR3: CASSPQGTATDTQYF. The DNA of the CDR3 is TGTGCCAGCAGTCCACAGGGGACGGCCACAGATACGCAGTATTTT.

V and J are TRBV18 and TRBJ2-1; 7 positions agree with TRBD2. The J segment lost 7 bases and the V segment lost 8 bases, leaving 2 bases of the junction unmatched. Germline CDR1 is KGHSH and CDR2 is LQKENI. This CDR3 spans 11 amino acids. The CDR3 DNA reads TGTGCCAGCCACGGGGGGAATGAGCAGTTCTTC. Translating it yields CASHGGNEQFF.

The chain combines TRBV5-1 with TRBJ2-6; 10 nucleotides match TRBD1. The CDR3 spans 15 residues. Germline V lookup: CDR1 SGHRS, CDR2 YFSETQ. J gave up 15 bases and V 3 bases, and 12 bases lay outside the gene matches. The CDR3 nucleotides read TGCGCCAGCAGCTCCGATAGACAGGGGGCGGCCGCCCTGACTTTC. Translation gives CASSSDRQGAAALTF.

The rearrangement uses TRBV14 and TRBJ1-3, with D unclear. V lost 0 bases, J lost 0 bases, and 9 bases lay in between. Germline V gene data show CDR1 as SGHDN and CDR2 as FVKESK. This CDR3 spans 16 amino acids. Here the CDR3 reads CASSQDPGFSGNTIYF. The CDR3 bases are TGTGCCAGCAGCCAAGATCCGGGGTTCTCTGGAAACACCATATATTTT.

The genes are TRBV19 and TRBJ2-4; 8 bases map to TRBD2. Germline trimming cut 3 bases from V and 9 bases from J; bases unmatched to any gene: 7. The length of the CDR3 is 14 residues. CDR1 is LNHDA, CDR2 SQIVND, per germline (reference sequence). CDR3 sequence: CASSIEIAGSIQYF. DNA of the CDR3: TGTGCCAGTAGTATTGAAATAGCGGGGAGCATTCAGTACTTC.

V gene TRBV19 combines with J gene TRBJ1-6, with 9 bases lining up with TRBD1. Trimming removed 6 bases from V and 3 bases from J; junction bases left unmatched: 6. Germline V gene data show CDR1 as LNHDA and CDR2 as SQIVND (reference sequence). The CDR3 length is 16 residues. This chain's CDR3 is CASSTGQGNYNSPLHF. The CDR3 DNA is TGTGCCAGTAGCACAGGACAGGGGAACTATAATTCACCCCTCCACTTT.